A single sample gave rise to the 28 T cell receptor beta chains below, sequenced in a study of tumor and adjacent non-tumor tissue in lung cancer. Three rounds of nested PCR, following a modified ARM-PCR protocol, produced the TCRbeta library. MiXCR, run by TCRdb on the multiplex PCR reads, gives a single entry per CDR3 protein. The data show 75,000 to 80,000 distinct CDR3 sequences, roughly 80% seen once. This sample's RNA came from whole unsorted tissue. Material for sequencing was lung tumor tissue. The receptors were sampled from a woman in her forties or fifties with non-small cell lung cancer.

Concerning this clonotype itself: The junction and the germline gene differ at one end; a read error may be behind it. CDR3 amino acids: CSARASGQPYGQYF. CDR3 in DNA: TGTAGTGCTAGAGCGTCGGGACAGCCATACGGGCAGTACTTC. V usage is TRBV20-1 and J usage is TRBJ2-7; 7 bases align to TRBD1. CDR1 and CDR2 from the germline V gene are DFQATT and SNEGSKA (reference sequence). The CDR3 is 14 residues long.

This clonotype was seen only a few times. Relative to the germline gene, one junction end is altered; a read error may explain this. The chain combines TRBV6-6 with TRBJ2-2; tentatively, D is TRBD1 or TRBD2 (5 bases each). Germline V lookup: CDR1 MNHNY, CDR2 SVGAGI (reference sequence). The CDR3 length is 16 residues. The CDR3 nucleotides are TGTGCCAACACTACTGGGGGAGCCCTCAACACCGGGGAGCTTTTTTTT. Translating gives CANTTGGALNTGELFF.

This clonotype was counted a few times. This chain uses TRBV11-2 with TRBJ2-1; the D gene is possibly TRBD2 (6 bases). V lost 5 bases and J 9 bases, leaving 14 bases between the germline ends. The CDR3 length is 13 residues. CDR1 is SGHAT, CDR2 FQNNGV, per germline. As DNA, the CDR3 is TGTGCCAGCAGCCTGATAGACGGGAGTGAGCAGTTCTTC. Translated, it gives CASSLIDGSEQFF. The full variable domain, rest sourced from reference TRBV11-2 and TRBJ2-1, is EAGVAQSPRYKIIEKRQSVAFWCNPISGHATLYWYQQILGQGPKLLIQFQNNGVVDDSQLPKDRFSAERLKGVDSTLKIQPAKLEDSAVYLCASSLIDGSEQFFGPGTRLTVL.

Of note for this clonotype: A junction boundary mismatches the germline segment, possibly from a read error. The gene calls are TRBV20-1 and TRBJ2-2; D is unclear. This CDR3 has 13 residues. CDR1 is DFQATT and CDR2 is SNEGSKA in the germline V gene (reference sequence). The CDR3 protein is CNARVLLDGELFF. CDR3 DNA: TGCAATGCTAGAGTCCTCCTCGATGGGGAGCTGTTTTTT.

Points on this clonotype: An end of the junction differs from the germline gene, which may be a read error. This chain connects TRBV29-1 to TRBJ2-1; D possibly corresponds to TRBD2 (5 bases). Per germline, CDR1 SQVTM and CDR2 ANQGSEA. The CDR3 runs to 13 residues. The CDR3 region has the DNA TGCAGCGTTGAGGTGAGGGCTACCGATGAGCAGCTCTTC. Its protein product is CSVEVRATDEQLF.

In the case of this clonotype: Germline is not matched at one junction end, which may reflect a read error. The chain couples TRBV6-1 to TRBJ2-7; D might be TRBD2 (6 bases). Germline CDR1 reads MNHNS; CDR2 reads SASEGT. The CDR3 loop spans 13 amino acids. CDR3 nucleotides: TGTGCCATCAGTCGAGCGGGCTCCTACGAGCAATACTTC. Its translation is CAISRAGSYEQYF.

Concerning this clonotype: The germline gene is not matched at one end of the junction; a read error may be the cause. V gene TRBV10-3 combines with J gene TRBJ2-1; D gene uncertain. The CDR3 is 14 amino acids. Germline lookup yields CDR1 ENHRY and CDR2 SYGVKD. CDR3 in amino acids: CAISEYGEENEEFF. In DNA form, the CDR3 reads TGTGCCATCAGTGAGTATGGGGAAGAGAATGAGGAGTTCTTC.

A note on this clonotype: Compared with germline, one end of the junction differs, possibly owing to a read error. This chain links TRBV28 with TRBJ2-7; D gene uncertain. Looked up from germline, CDR1 is MDHEN and CDR2 is SYDVKM. The CDR3 spans 14 residues. The CDR3 sequence: CASSFWDRSYEHYF. The CDR3 coding sequence is TGTGCCAGCAGTTTTTGGGATAGGTCCTATGAGCACTACTTC.

Remarks on this clonotype: It is likely a read error, because the conserved phenylalanine at the end of the CDR3 is missing. It is unclear where the CDR3 begins or ends on the DNA, so no DNA is shown, and the CDR3 is as TCRdb lists it. CDR3 sequence reads: CASSQDPSGTSSYNEHFS. J is TRBJ2-1 and V is TRBV4-3; the DNA was not compared with TRBD2, the D call given in the table. Germline V CDR1 and CDR2: LGHNA, YSLEER. The CDR3 contains 18 residues when both ends are counted.

About this clonotype itself: Given the absence of the conserved phenylalanine or tryptophan at the CDR3 end, a read error is likely. V usage is TRBV5-5 and J usage is TRBJ2-3, with TRBD2 identical over 9 bases. The germline V gene encodes CDR1 SGHKS and CDR2 YYEKEE (reference sequence). This CDR3 contains 18 residues. The DNA of the CDR3 is TGTGCCAACAGCACCGGACTAGCGATATCTAGTGGGACAGATACGCAGTATTTG. Protein: CANSTGLAISSGTDTQYL.

V gene TRBV6-2 or TRBV6-3 combines with J gene TRBJ1-1; 8 nucleotides align to TRBD1. CDR1 is MNHEY, CDR2 SVGEGT, per germline. This CDR3 region has 14 residues. V gave up 11 bases and J gave up 4 bases; unmatched junction bases: 12. This CDR3 is CAGTQDRDGTEAFF. The CDR3 DNA follows: TGTGCCGGCACACAGGACAGGGATGGCACTGAAGCTTTCTTT.

On this clonotype itself: No conserved phenylalanine or tryptophan is present at the end of the CDR3, so a read error is the likely explanation. The rearrangement links TRBV6-1 to TRBJ2-3; 7 bases map to TRBD2. The V segment lost 7 bases and the J segment 3 bases; nucleotides outside the gene matches: 10. The CDR3 runs to 15 residues. CDR1 and CDR2 (germline): MNHNS, SASEGT. This CDR3 reads CASTVSSGCTDTQYY. The CDR3 region has the DNA TGTGCCAGCACTGTTAGTAGCGGGTGTACAGATACGCAGTATTAT.

The genes are TRBV20-1 and TRBJ2-7; 7 bases match TRBD1. V trimming: 2 bases; J trimming: 2 bases; junction bases outside the gene matches: 9. The CDR3 is 15 amino acids. Germline assignment: CDR1 DFQATT and CDR2 SNEGSKA (reference sequence). The CDR3 DNA sequence: TGCAGTGCTAGAAAATTCGCAGGGGGTCCCTACGAGCAGTACTTC. This translates into CSARKFAGGPYEQYF.

V and J are TRBV9 and TRBJ2-1, with D unresolved. CDR3 size: 16 residues. Germline CDR1 SGDLS, CDR2 YYNGEE. The ends were cut back, 0 bases at V and 2 bases at J, with 12 bases in the middle. CDR3 nucleotides: TGTGCCAGCAGCGTAGTACGGCCGGAACCCTACAATGAGCAGTTCTTC. Translated, it gives CASSVVRPEPYNEQFF.

Comment on this clonotype: Likely a read error: the CDR3 ends without its conserved phenylalanine or tryptophan. J is TRBJ2-3 and V is TRBV6-1, with 10 bases that match TRBD2. There are 15 residues in the CDR3. Germline CDR1 and CDR2: MNHNS and SASEGT. The DNA of the CDR3 is TGTGCCAGCAGACCAGCGGGAGGGATCACAGATATGCAGTATTAT. Protein: CASRPAGGITDMQYY.

This clonotype was observed many times. V is TRBV10-2 and J is TRBJ1-1; D may be TRBD1 (6 bases). The CDR3 has 15 amino acids. V was cut by 7 bases and J by 0 bases, with 15 bases left in between. The germline V gene encodes CDR1 WSHSY and CDR2 SAAADI. CDR3 bases: TGCGCCAGCAAAACGACAGGCGTCATGAACACTGAAGCTTTCTTT. Residues: CASKTTGVMNTEAFF.

Turning to this clonotype: At one boundary the junction diverges from the germline segment, which might be a read error. V usage is TRBV20-1 and J usage is TRBJ2-1, with 10 bases fitting TRBD1. Germline lookup yields CDR1 DFQATT and CDR2 SNEGSKA (reference sequence). The CDR3 is 13 amino acids. The CDR3, as DNA: TGCGGTGCTCCCCGGGACAGGGGTGGTGAGCAGTTCTTC. Its translation: CGAPRDRGGEQFF.

This clonotype is termed medium-sized. This sequence joins TRBV6-2 or TRBV6-3 and TRBJ2-5; TRBD2 matches 10 bases. V lost 6 bases and J lost 1; bases outside the gene matches: 14. The CDR3 contains 18 residues. Germline V gene lookup returns CDR1 MNHEY and CDR2 SVGEGT. The CDR3 loop reads CASSRTPLLAGAQETQYF. CDR3 coding DNA: TGTGCCAGCAGCCGGACCCCTCTTCTAGCGGGAGCCCAAGAGACCCAGTACTTC.

Note on this clonotype: Germline is not matched at one junction end, which may reflect a read error. V gene TRBV20-1 combines with J gene TRBJ2-1; D might be TRBD2 (6 bases). The V gene's germline CDR1 is DFQATT and CDR2 SNEGSKA (reference sequence). There are 14 residues in the CDR3. CDR3 in DNA: TGCACTGCTAGCTTCGGGGGAGATTACAATGAGCAGTTCTTC. It specifies CTASFGGDYNEQFF.

V and J are TRBV7-2 and TRBJ2-5; tentative D call: TRBD2 (6 bases). This CDR3 region has 15 residues. Germline V gene lookup returns CDR1 SGHTA and CDR2 FQGNSA. Trimming left V 7 bases short and J 5 bases short, with 20 bases between. DNA of the CDR3: TGTGCCAGCAACTTTCTTGGGAGGATCCATGAGACCCAGTACTTC. It yields the protein CASNFLGRIHETQYF.

Notes on this clonotype: One junction end disagrees with the germline gene, perhaps due to a read error. This chain joins TRBV20-1 and TRBJ2-7; TRBD2 aligns across 9 bases. Germline-derived CDR1 and CDR2 are DFQATT and SNEGSKA (reference sequence). This CDR3 is built from 14 residues. The CDR3 is CSARWGLAAYEHYF. For the CDR3, the DNA is TGCAGTGCTAGATGGGGACTAGCCGCATACGAGCACTACTTC.

This clonotype was counted ten times or more. The J gene is TRBJ1-2, the V gene TRBV7-9; possible D gene TRBD1, 5 bases. There are 13 residues in the CDR3. The ends were cut back, 0 bases at V and 8 bases at J, with 10 bases in the middle. Germline values: CDR1 SEHNR, CDR2 FQNEAQ (reference sequence). CDR3 region: CASSLAAGRGYTF. CDR3 bases: TGTGCCAGCAGCTTAGCCGCAGGGAGAGGCTACACCTTC.

Details on this clonotype: One base away lies a much larger clone, so this may be a sequencing read error. Since the CDR3 does not end with the conserved phenylalanine or tryptophan, this likely comes from a read error. The chain is built from TRBV5-1 and TRBJ2-1; D gene unclear. Trimming took 7 bases from V and 3 from J, leaving 5 bases between them. Per germline, CDR1 SGHRS and CDR2 YFSETQ. CDR3 length: 11 residues. The CDR3: CASSDYNEQFY. CDR3 bases: TGCGCCAGCTCTGACTACAATGAGCAGTTCTAC.

With respect to this clonotype: One end of the junction is discordant with germline, which a read error may explain. This chain links TRBV11-2 with TRBJ1-2; no firm D call. This CDR3 has 14 residues. The germline gives CDR1 SGHAT, CDR2 FQNNGV. The CDR3 reads CASSSTCTNYGYTF. The DNA of the CDR3 is TGTGCTAGCAGCTCAACATGTACTAACTATGGCTACACCTTC.

Worth noting for this clonotype: A junction end diverges from the germline sequence, so it may reflect a read error. This chain links TRBV29-1 with TRBJ2-1; possible D gene TRBD2, 5 bases. This CDR3 is built from 13 residues. CDR1 is SQVTM, CDR2 ANQGSEA, per germline. The CDR3 coding sequence is TGTAGCGTTGATGTCCTAGCCCCTAATGAGCAGTTCTTC. It encodes CSVDVLAPNEQFF.

Regarding this clonotype: A much larger clone differs by one base, so this may be a read error. The rearrangement uses TRBV19 and TRBJ2-7; D gene unclear. The V end lost 6 bases, the J end lost 4 bases, and 10 bases lay between the germline ends. This CDR3 contains 12 residues. In germline, CDR1 is LNHDA, CDR2 SQIVND (reference sequence). The DNA of the CDR3 is TGTGCCAGTAGCGTGAGTGGGTACGAGCAGTACTTC. Its translation is CASSVSGYEQYF.

The chain combines TRBV19 with TRBJ2-1; D not certain. Germline loops: CDR1 LNHDA, CDR2 SQIVND (reference sequence). Trimming took 7 bases from V and 8 from J, leaving 12 bases between them. This CDR3 is 12 amino acids long. CDR3 amino acids: CASNTPPDEQFF. CDR3 coding DNA: TGTGCCAGTAATACCCCTCCCGATGAGCAGTTCTTC.

Note on this clonotype: The CDR3 ends on some other residue instead of the conserved phenylalanine or tryptophan, so this is likely a read error. The DNA is left out, because the CDR3 cannot be placed on it with certainty; the CDR3 is given as TCRdb lists it. The chain is built from TRBV20-1 and TRBJ2-1. Both ends counted, the CDR3 spans 12 residues. Germline assignment: CDR1 DFQATT and CDR2 SNEGSKA (reference sequence). The CDR3 loop is CSATLTYNEHFI.